The following is a T cell receptor beta chain sequence with its context. What it binds is unknown. A multiplex PCR was run with 60 Vbeta primers and 13 Jbeta primers. TCRdb's copy holds only in-frame clones and misses some; the assay was immunoSEQ multiplex PCR. The repertoire has 85,000 to 110,000 clones, 75% to 85% of them found once; the top ten carry approximately 10%. From germline, CDR1 is PRHDT and CDR2 FYEKMQ (reference sequence). The CDR3 length is 14 residues. V was clipped by 3 bases and J by 4 bases; unmatched bases: 6. The sample originates from a study of cytomegalovirus exposure and HLA in healthy donors. Across the study: Tens of millions of unique TCR sequences came from HLA-typed donors in an early release.

Study results and caveats: The classifier was said to identify cytomegalovirus status with high specificity and sensitivity. The CMV antigen specificity of a few CMV-associated chains was confirmed through in vitro analysis.

The TCR originated in a woman aged 18-29 years in good health and CMV-seropositive. The chain combines TRBV13 with TRBJ2-7, with TRBD2 matching 7 bases. The sequenced sample was PBMCs. In DNA form, the CDR3 reads TGTGCCAGCAGCTTTTCCGGGACTACATACGAGCAGTACTTC. Translation gives CASSFSGTTYEQYF.